The 31 T cell receptor beta chains listed next were all sequenced from one sample in a study of T cells after yellow fever vaccination. TCRdb called the 5' RACE reads again in MiXCR, with one record for every CDR3 protein. The profile shows 150,000 to 200,000 distinct CDR3 sequences, roughly 8.8% of them singletons. The sequenced sample was CD8+ T cells sorted from PBMCs, obtained 45 days after the yellow fever booster vaccination. The source is a man aged 18 to 30 who received the YFV17D yellow fever vaccine.

This clonotype came up a few times. CDR3 loop: CASSPSRVYNEQFF. In nucleotides, the CDR3 is TGTGCCAGCAGCCCCTCTCGGGTCTACAATGAGCAGTTCTTC. The rearrangement links TRBV4-2 to TRBJ2-1; D uncertain. The CDR3 is made up of 14 amino acids. The V end was cut by 4 bases, the J end by 3 bases, with 10 bases between. Germline CDR1 is LGHNA and CDR2 is YNFKEQ.

The chain carries TRBV11-2 and TRBJ2-2; unclear D gene. The CDR3 has 15 amino acids. Looked up from germline, CDR1 is SGHAT and CDR2 is FQNNGV. V was pared by 1 base and J by 6 bases, with 12 bases between. The CDR3 loop reads CASSLAPSAAGELFF. DNA for the CDR3: TGTGCCAGCAGCTTAGCCCCGAGCGCAGCCGGGGAGCTGTTTTTT. The variable domain in full, completed from reference TRBV11-2 and TRBJ2-2, reads EAGVAQSPRYKIIEKRQSVAFWCNPISGHATLYWYQQILGQGPKLLIQFQNNGVVDDSQLPKDRFSAERLKGVDSTLKIQPAKLEDSAVYLCASSLAPSAAGELFFGEGSRLTVL.

This clonotype has at least ten counts. The chain has TRBV4-1 and TRBJ2-7; maybe TRBD1 (5 bases). This CDR3 has 14 amino acids. Germline CDR1 MGHRA, CDR2 YSYEKL. V was pared by 1 base and J by 4 bases, with 11 bases between. CDR3 nucleotide sequence: TGCGCCAGCAGCCAAGGTACAGGCTGGTACGAGCAGTACTTC. Translating it yields CASSQGTGWYEQYF.

In its sample, this clonotype was seen a few times. CDR3 DNA sequence: TGTGCCAGCAGTCGGACGTATGATTTTGTCGCTGAAGCTTTCTTT. It is translated as CASSRTYDFVAEAFF. The chain employs TRBV6-6 and TRBJ1-1; D gene unclear. V was shortened by 5 bases and J by 6 bases, with 19 bases between the two germline ends. There are 15 residues in the CDR3. Germline CDR1 MNHNY, CDR2 SVGAGI (reference sequence).

This clonotype was counted a few times. V and J are TRBV12-3 or TRBV12-4 and TRBJ2-7; no firm D call. The V end was cut by 0 bases, the J end by 4 bases, with 10 bases between. This CDR3 comprises 14 residues. CDR3 nucleotides: TGTGCCAGCAGTTTAGCGTCTTCGTTTTACGAGCAGTACTTC. It specifies CASSLASSFYEQYF.

The chain links TRBV11-2 to TRBJ1-2; a possible D gene is TRBD1 (5 bases). CDR1 SGHAT and CDR2 FQNNGV come from the germline V gene. This CDR3 spans 13 amino acids. V lost 3 bases to trimming and J lost 7 bases, with 12 bases between them. The CDR3 region has the DNA TGTGCCAGCAGCTTTCCAGGGCGGCTTGGCTACACCTTC. Translated: CASSFPGRLGYTF.

This clonotype was counted between two and nine times. The CDR3, as DNA: TGTGCCAGCAGCCAAGATTGGGGGCTAACCTACGAGCAGTACTTC. This gives the protein CASSQDWGLTYEQYF. The V gene is TRBV3-1, the J gene TRBJ2-7; tentatively, D is TRBD1 (6 bases). From germline, CDR1 is LGHDT and CDR2 YNNKEL (reference sequence). V lost 0 bases and J 2 bases, leaving 11 bases between the germline ends. This CDR3 has 15 residues.

Only a few counts were recorded for this clonotype. V and J are TRBV6-5 and TRBJ1-2; 7 bases line up with TRBD1. The CDR3 is 15 amino acids. The germline gives CDR1 MNHEY, CDR2 SVGAGI. V was clipped by 0 bases and J by 7 bases; unmatched bases: 8. In DNA form, the CDR3 reads TGTGCCAGCAGTTACTCAGGCAGGGGGATGAGTGGCTACACCTTC. It encodes CASSYSGRGMSGYTF.

This clonotype has just a few counts. This sequence joins TRBV7-9 and TRBJ1-1; no reliable D call. The germline V gene encodes CDR1 SEHNR and CDR2 FQNEAQ (reference sequence). V lost 4 bases to trimming and J lost 6 bases, with 15 bases between them. The CDR3 spans 14 residues. CDR3 DNA sequence: TGTGCCAGCAGCTCTGGTCTTAAGGGTCCTGAAGCTTTCTTT. This codes for CASSSGLKGPEAFF.

The V call is TRBV6-6, the J call TRBJ1-1, with no clear D. The CDR3 is 13 amino acids. Trimming stripped 2 bases from V and 3 bases from J, with 7 bases between. The germline CDR1 and CDR2 sequences are MNHNY and SVGAGI (reference sequence). The CDR3 region is CASSYEGYTEAFF. Here the CDR3 DNA reads TGTGCCAGCAGTTACGAAGGGTACACTGAAGCTTTCTTT.

This clonotype occurred a few times. The chain has TRBV5-1 and TRBJ2-3, with TRBD1 matching 10 bases. Trimming took 5 bases from V and 3 from J; bases not matched to a gene: 9. CDR3 length equals 16 residues. The germline gives CDR1 SGHRS, CDR2 YFSETQ. CDR3 in DNA: TGCGCCAGCAGGGAAGAAAGGACAGGGGGGACAGATACGCAGTATTTT. Its protein is CASREERTGGTDTQYF.

The chain joins TRBV27 to TRBJ1-5; D possibly corresponds to TRBD1 (5 bases). V was pared by 0 bases and J by 13 bases, with 13 bases between. Germline V gene sequence: CDR1 MNHEY, CDR2 SMNVEV (reference sequence). The length of the CDR3 is 13 residues. The CDR3 protein is CASSLSGETQQHF. CDR3 nucleotides: TGTGCCAGCAGTTTATCGGGGGAGACCCAACAGCATTTT.

This clonotype was counted only a few times. The chain uses TRBV4-1 and TRBJ2-7; no definite D call. The CDR3 extends over 14 amino acids. Trimming cost V 3 bases and J 4 bases, with 13 bases left between them. Per the germline V gene, CDR1 is MGHRA and CDR2 is YSYEKL. This chain's CDR3 is CASSQKFGTYEQYV. CDR3 nucleotide sequence: TGCGCCAGCAGCCAGAAGTTCGGTACTTACGAGCAGTACGTC.

This clonotype was seen only a few times. The CDR3 loop is CASSPKGTDTQYF. The CDR3, as DNA: TGTGCCAGCAGTCCGAAGGGAACAGATACGCAGTATTTT. The chain carries TRBV6-5 and TRBJ2-3; D is uncertain. V was pared by 5 bases and J by 3 bases, with 9 bases between. CDR1 and CDR2 (germline): MNHEY, SVGAGI. The CDR3 is 13 residues long.

The chain has TRBV4-1 and TRBJ1-5; D possibly corresponds to TRBD1 (6 bases). From germline, CDR1 is MGHRA and CDR2 YSYEKL. The CDR3 runs to 15 residues. V lost 3 bases and J lost 1, with 10 bases in between. CDR3 bases: TGCGCCAGCAGCCATCGCGACAGGAGCAATCAGCCCCAGCATTTT. Encoded protein: CASSHRDRSNQPQHF.

This clonotype was counted between two and nine times. The rearrangement links TRBV29-1 to TRBJ2-2; D uncertain. Germline V CDR1 and CDR2: SQVTM, ANQGSEA. V lost 2 bases and J 0 bases, leaving 7 bases between the germline ends. The CDR3 consists of 14 residues. The CDR3 region has the DNA TGCAGCGTTGAACAGGACGCGAACACCGGGGAGCTGTTTTTT. Protein: CSVEQDANTGELFF.

This clonotype was counted at least ten times. The chain joins TRBV3-1 to TRBJ2-7, with 10 nucleotides matching TRBD2. Trimming removed 6 bases from V and 7 bases from J; junction bases left unmatched: 6. CDR3 length: 13 residues. Germline-derived CDR1 and CDR2 are LGHDT and YNNKEL (reference sequence). This CDR3 is CASSPRLAGEQYF. CDR3 DNA: TGTGCCAGCAGTCCACGACTAGCGGGTGAGCAGTACTTC.

This clonotype was observed a handful of times. The rearrangement links TRBV29-1 to TRBJ2-3; a weak D match, TRBD1 (6 bases). The CDR3 contains 14 residues. Germline loops: CDR1 SQVTM, CDR2 ANQGSEA. V was shortened by 1 base and J by 5 bases, with 13 bases between the two germline ends. This CDR3 reads CSVEGAGGQDTQYF. The CDR3 nucleotides are TGCAGCGTTGAAGGAGCTGGGGGCCAAGATACGCAGTATTTT.

V is TRBV5-1 and J is TRBJ1-1, with 8 nucleotides matching TRBD1. The V segment lost 4 bases and the J segment 6 bases; nucleotides outside the gene matches: 8. This CDR3 spans 14 amino acids. Germline V lookup: CDR1 SGHRS, CDR2 YFSETQ. The CDR3 DNA is TGCGCCAGCAGCCGGATGACAGGGGCCCCTGAAGCTTTCTTT. Translated: CASSRMTGAPEAFF.

This clonotype was seen a few times. The chain couples TRBV9 to TRBJ2-2; D not certain. Germline V gene sequence: CDR1 SGDLS, CDR2 YYNGEE. The CDR3 sequence is 15 residues long. Deletions cut 0 bases from V and 4 bases from J, with 10 bases between. This CDR3 reads CASSVVTSATGELFF. Here the CDR3 DNA reads TGTGCCAGCAGCGTAGTTACCTCTGCCACCGGGGAGCTGTTTTTT.

There are a few counts of this clonotype. The J gene is TRBJ2-7, the V gene TRBV9, with TRBD2 matching over 8 bases. Trimming cost V 4 bases and J 4 bases; bases outside gene matches: 7. The CDR3 is made up of 14 amino acids. The germline gives CDR1 SGDLS, CDR2 YYNGEE. CDR3 nucleotide sequence: TGTGCCAGCAGCCCGGGGGGGCTAAGTTACGAGCAGTACTTC. This sequence encodes CASSPGGLSYEQYF.

This clonotype was counted a few times. The V call is TRBV27, the J call TRBJ1-1; 7 bases are shared with TRBD1. The CDR3 length is 13 residues. Germline V gene lookup returns CDR1 MNHEY and CDR2 SMNVEV (reference sequence). V gave up 6 bases and J gave up 4 bases; unmatched junction bases: 5. CDR3 region: CASRLGGGTEAFF. CDR3 bases: TGTGCCAGCAGGTTAGGGGGCGGCACTGAAGCTTTCTTT.

This clonotype showed up just a few times. The chain couples TRBV27 to TRBJ1-1; TRBD1 aligns across 7 bases. CDR3 length: 19 residues. In germline, CDR1 is MNHEY, CDR2 SMNVEV (reference sequence). Trimming at V came to 3 bases and at J to 2 bases, leaving 18 bases not matched to a gene. CDR3 bases: TGTGCCAGCAGTTTTCTGTCTCGGACAGGACCTAATCCAAACACTGAAGCTTTCTTT. It specifies CASSFLSRTGPNPNTEAFF.

This clonotype was seen a few times. The J gene is TRBJ2-7, the V gene TRBV27, with D possibly being TRBD2 (6 bases). CDR3 length: 15 residues. Germline CDR1 is MNHEY and CDR2 is SMNVEV (reference sequence). V shed 6 bases and J shed 4 bases, with 19 bases lying between them. CDR3 coding DNA: TGTGCCAGCAGCCGAGGGTTCGGGGGAAGATACGAGCAGTACTTC. The encoded protein is CASSRGFGGRYEQYF.

By proportion, this clonotype is medium-sized. V and J are TRBV7-8 and TRBJ1-5; a weak D match, TRBD1 (6 bases). Germline-derived CDR1 and CDR2 are SGHVS and FQNEAQ. This CDR3 has 17 residues. V lost 3 bases and J lost 2, with 17 bases in between. CDR3 sequence: CASSFKDRPFGNQPQHF. In DNA, the CDR3 is TGTGCCAGCAGCTTCAAAGACAGGCCCTTCGGCAATCAGCCCCAGCATTTT.

This sequence joins TRBV6-2 or TRBV6-3 and TRBJ2-5; D possibly corresponds to TRBD1 (6 bases). The germline V and J ends were trimmed by 5 bases and 5 bases, with 9 bases remaining between them. Germline V gene data show CDR1 as MNHEY and CDR2 as SVGEGT. The CDR3 loop spans 12 amino acids. DNA of the CDR3: TGTGCCAGCAGTACAGGGTGGGAGACCCAGTACTTC. It specifies CASSTGWETQYF.

In this sample, this clonotype turned up a few times. The CDR3 coding sequence is TGCAGTGCTAGAGATCTTACAGTTACCTACGAGCAGTACTTC. Its translation is CSARDLTVTYEQYF. This chain uses TRBV20-1 with TRBJ2-7; D ambiguous. Trimming cost V 0 bases and J 2 bases, with 11 bases left between them. CDR1 and CDR2 from the germline V gene are DFQATT and SNEGSKA (reference sequence). The CDR3 is made up of 14 amino acids.

The V and J genes are TRBV24-1 and TRBJ1-1, with D uncertain. Trimming removed 5 bases from V and 3 bases from J, with 9 bases in between. The CDR3 spans 13 residues. CDR1 and CDR2 from the germline V gene are KGHDR and SFDVKD. The CDR3: CATSVGVDTEAFF. CDR3 sequence (DNA): TGTGCCACCAGTGTTGGGGTGGACACTGAAGCTTTCTTT.

The chain carries TRBV4-2 and TRBJ2-3; D could derive from TRBD1 or TRBD2 (7 bases each). Germline CDR1 and CDR2: LGHNA and YNFKEQ. The CDR3 is 18 residues long. Trimming took off 0 bases at V and 1 base at J, with 17 bases between the two ends. In nucleotides, the CDR3 is TGTGCCAGCAGCCAAGATTCCCAGGGGGGGGCGCGCACAGATACGCAGTATTTT. Its translation: CASSQDSQGGARTDTQYF.

This clonotype was counted between two and nine times. The chain carries TRBV21-1 and TRBJ2-2; TRBD1 reflects the table's D call only, with no check against the DNA. TRBV21-1 is given as a pseudogene. This CDR3 has 15 amino acids. The CDR3 spells CASPGGGSNTGELFF. In DNA form, the CDR3 reads TGTGCCAGCCCCGGGGGAGGATCGAACACCGGGGAGCTGTTTTTT.

This clonotype has just a few counts. The chain combines TRBV6-1 with TRBJ1-1; weak D call: TRBD1 (5 bases). The CDR3 length is 15 residues. Trimming cost V 4 bases and J 0 bases, with 12 bases left between them. From germline, CDR1 is MNHNS and CDR2 SASEGT. The CDR3 loop reads CASSGRRDVNTEAFF. CDR3 DNA: TGTGCCAGCAGTGGTCGGAGGGACGTGAACACTGAAGCTTTCTTT.